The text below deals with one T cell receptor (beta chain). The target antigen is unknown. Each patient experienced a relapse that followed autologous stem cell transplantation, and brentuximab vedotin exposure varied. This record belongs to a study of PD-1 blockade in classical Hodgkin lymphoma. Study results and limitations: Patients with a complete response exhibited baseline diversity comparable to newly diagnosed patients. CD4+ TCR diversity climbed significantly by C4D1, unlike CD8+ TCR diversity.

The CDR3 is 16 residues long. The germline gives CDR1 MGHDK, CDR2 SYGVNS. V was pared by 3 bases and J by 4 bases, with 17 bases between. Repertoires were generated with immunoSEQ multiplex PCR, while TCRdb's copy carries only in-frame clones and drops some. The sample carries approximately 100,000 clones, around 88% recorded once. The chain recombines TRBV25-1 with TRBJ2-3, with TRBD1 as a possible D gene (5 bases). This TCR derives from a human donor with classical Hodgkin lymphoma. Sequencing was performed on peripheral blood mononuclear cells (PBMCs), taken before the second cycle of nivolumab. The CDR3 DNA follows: TGTGCCAGCAGTGAGGTGGTTGACAGTCTCGCAGATACGCAGTATTTT. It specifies CASSEVVDSLADTQYF.